Listed here are 27 T cell receptor beta chains from one sample, sequenced in a study of post-analysis software for immune sequencing data. Study-level results: Relative to controls, patients had about 5 TRBV segments at higher frequency, with TRBV5-6, TRBV5-1 and TRBV20-1 among these.

Unique molecular identifiers were present in the TCR beta cDNA libraries. One entry per CDR3 protein results from TCRdb running MiXCR on the PCR reads. This sample has under 650,000 distinct CDR3 sequences, with about 40% found just once. The antigens for these receptors are not known. The sequencing input was blood. The receptors stem from a girl between 10 and 17 years old with multiple sclerosis.

This clonotype was detected only a few times. The chain has TRBV20-1 and TRBJ2-5; 10 nucleotides agree with TRBD2. Germline V gene sequence: CDR1 DFQATT, CDR2 SNEGSKA (reference sequence). CDR3 length: 15 residues. Germline trimming cut 0 bases from V and 1 base from J; bases unmatched to any gene: 2. CDR3 residues: CSARDKREGQETQYF. The CDR3, as DNA: TGCAGTGCTAGAGATAAGCGGGAGGGCCAAGAGACCCAGTACTTC.

The chain employs TRBV6-1 and TRBJ1-4; 11 nucleotides agree with TRBD1. The CDR3 is made up of 16 amino acids. V dropped 5 bases and J dropped 7; count of bases not matched to a gene: 9. Per germline, CDR1 MNHNS and CDR2 SASEGT. The CDR3 nucleotides are TGTGCCAGCAGTCCGGGACAGGGGGTCGGGAGTGAAAAACTGTTTTTT. The encoded protein is CASSPGQGVGSEKLFF.

This chain connects TRBV7-8 to TRBJ2-7; weak D call: TRBD2 (5 bases). V lost 6 bases to trimming and J lost 3 bases, with 15 bases between them. The CDR3 covers 14 residues. The germline gives CDR1 SGHVS, CDR2 FQNEAQ. CDR3 in amino acids: CASSPPTAGYEQYF. The CDR3 nucleotides are TGTGCCAGCAGTCCCCCCACCGCGGGCTACGAGCAGTACTTC.

There are a few counts of this clonotype. This chain joins TRBV12-3 or TRBV12-4 and TRBJ1-1, with D unresolved. Trimming took 7 bases from V and 7 from J, leaving 13 bases between them. This CDR3 has 12 residues. The CDR3 sequence: CASNPPGDEAFF. In DNA, the CDR3 is TGTGCCAGCAACCCACCGGGAGATGAAGCTTTCTTT.

This clonotype was picked up a small number of times. This rearrangement joins TRBV20-1 to TRBJ2-7; the D gene could be TRBD1 or TRBD2 (5 bases each). Trimming left V 5 bases short and J 3 bases short, with 11 bases between. The CDR3 extends over 12 amino acids. Germline V gene lookup returns CDR1 DFQATT and CDR2 SNEGSKA (reference sequence). CDR3 loop: CSADRDRYEQYF. The CDR3 DNA sequence: TGCAGTGCTGACCGGGACCGCTACGAGCAGTACTTC.

V is TRBV7-9 and J is TRBJ1-2; no reliable D call. CDR3 length: 12 amino acids. CDR1 and CDR2 (germline): SEHNR, FQNEAQ (reference sequence). V lost 1 base to trimming and J lost 3 bases, with 3 bases between them. The CDR3 sequence: CASSLVDYGYTF. The CDR3 nucleotides are TGTGCCAGCAGCTTAGTAGACTATGGCTACACCTTC.

The chain carries TRBV29-1 and TRBJ2-1, with D unresolved. Trimming took 6 bases from V and 0 from J, leaving 15 bases between them. The CDR3 contains 15 residues. CDR1 and CDR2 from the germline V gene are SQVTM and ANQGSEA. The CDR3 bases are TGCAGCGTCGCAAGCCGGGTGAGCTCCTACAATGAGCAGTTCTTC. Its protein is CSVASRVSSYNEQFF.

Concerning this clonotype itself: Germline and junction disagree at one end, which may indicate a read error. The chain links TRBV10-3 to TRBJ2-4; 7 nucleotides match TRBD2. The assigned J gene may be wrong: the sequence end matches TRBJ2-7 better. The CDR3 extends over 14 amino acids. Germline V CDR1 and CDR2: ENHRY, SYGVKD. The CDR3: CAIKSGTFSHEQYF. The CDR3 nucleotides are TGTGCCATCAAAAGCGGGACCTTCTCCCACGAGCAGTACTTC.

This clonotype appeared a few times. V usage is TRBV21-1 and J usage is TRBJ1-5; the DNA was not compared with TRBD1, the D call given in the table. TRBV21-1 is a pseudogene segment. The CDR3 length is 12 residues. CDR3 coding DNA: TGTGCCGGCCGACAGGTTAATCAGCCCCAGCATTTT. Encoded protein: CAGRQVNQPQHF.

This chain's CDR3 is CASSLGPTNNEQFF. The CDR3 region has the DNA TGTGCCAGCAGCTTGGGACCAACAAACAATGAGCAGTTCTTC. J is TRBJ2-1 and V is TRBV7-2; D may correspond to TRBD1 or TRBD2 (5 bases each). Trimming shortened V by 3 bases and J by 5 bases, and 11 bases separated the two germline ends. CDR3 length equals 14 residues. CDR1 is SGHTA, CDR2 FQGNSA, per germline. Full variable domain (rest looked up from reference TRBV7-2 and TRBJ2-1): GAGVSQSPSNKVTEKGKDVELRCDPISGHTALYWYRQSLGQGLEFLIYFQGNSAPDKSGLPSDRFSAERTGGSVSTLTIQRTQQEDSAVYLCASSLGPTNNEQFFGPGTRLTVL.

This chain connects TRBV4-1 to TRBJ2-5; D uncertain. V lost 4 bases and J lost 1, with 4 bases in between. The germline V gene has CDR1 MGHRA and CDR2 YSYEKL. CDR3 size: 12 residues. The CDR3 DNA reads TGCGCCAGCAGCCGCATCCAAGAGACCCAGTACTTC. Translating it yields CASSRIQETQYF.

This clonotype was counted many times. The chain is built from TRBV29-1 and TRBJ2-5, with a possible D match to TRBD1 (6 bases). CDR1 and CDR2 from the germline V gene are SQVTM and ANQGSEA. The V end lost 5 bases, the J end lost 5 bases, and 9 bases lay between the germline ends. The CDR3 is 11 amino acids. The CDR3 DNA is TGCAGCGTTCACAGGGTTGAGACCCAGTACTTC. Residues: CSVHRVETQYF.

The genes are TRBV7-9 and TRBJ2-5; D gene uncertain. Germline CDR1 is SEHNR and CDR2 is FQNEAQ (reference sequence). V lost 1 base and J lost 1, with 7 bases in between. The CDR3 runs to 14 residues. CDR3 sequence: CASSLGETQETQYF. The CDR3, as DNA: TGTGCCAGCAGCTTAGGGGAAACCCAAGAGACCCAGTACTTC. Full variable domain (rest looked up from reference TRBV7-9 and TRBJ2-5): DTGVSQNPRHKITKRGQNVTFRCDPISEHNRLYWYRQTLGQGPEFLTYFQNEAQLEKSRLLSDRFSAERPKGSFSTLEIQRTEQGDSAMYLCASSLGETQETQYFGPGTRLLVL.

The chain recombines TRBV12-3 or TRBV12-4 with TRBJ2-7; 7 positions agree with TRBD2. J lost 5 bases, V lost 5 bases, and 15 bases had no gene match. The CDR3 has 16 amino acids. The CDR3 is CASSGDAGEERDEQYF. The CDR3 coding sequence is TGTGCCAGCAGTGGGGACGCGGGGGAGGAACGGGACGAGCAGTACTTC.

The sample holds a few counts of this clonotype. The rearrangement joins TRBV6-5 to TRBJ1-4; weak D call: TRBD1 (5 bases). CDR3 length: 16 residues. With 0 bases removed from V and 4 bases from J, the gap between germline ends came to 12 bases. Germline CDR1 is MNHEY and CDR2 is SVGAGI. The CDR3 nucleotides read TGTGCCAGCAGTTACTCGTCATCTGGGGGTAATGAAAAACTGTTTTTT. Its protein product is CASSYSSSGGNEKLFF.

The chain is built from TRBV20-1 and TRBJ1-5; D is perhaps TRBD1 (6 bases). Trimming took off 1 base at V and 5 bases at J, with 15 bases between the two ends. CDR1 is DFQATT and CDR2 is SNEGSKA in the germline V gene (reference sequence). The CDR3 consists of 15 residues. The CDR3 coding sequence is TGCAGTGCTAGAGTTGGAGGGGGAGAGTATCAGCCCCAGCATTTT. Protein: CSARVGGGEYQPQHF.

This clonotype was observed a handful of times. The rearrangement joins TRBV4-2 to TRBJ1-2; D not certain. Germline-derived CDR1 and CDR2 are LGHNA and YNFKEQ. Trimming left V 7 bases short and J 2 bases short, with 17 bases between. The CDR3 consists of 15 residues. The CDR3 coding sequence is TGTGCCAGCACCACCGGGCGGCCCGGGAACTATGGCTACACCTTC. It is translated as CASTTGRPGNYGYTF.

This clonotype was recorded many times. The chain joins TRBV29-1 to TRBJ2-1; D call uncertain. Looked up from germline, CDR1 is SQVTM and CDR2 is ANQGSEA. With 6 bases removed from V and 2 bases from J, the gap between germline ends came to 14 bases. The CDR3 extends over 14 amino acids. The CDR3 DNA reads TGCAGCGTGACTGGCCGGACCCCCTACAATGAGCAGTTCTTC. Translated: CSVTGRTPYNEQFF.

In its sample, this clonotype was seen a few times. This sequence joins TRBV20-1 and TRBJ2-7, with 14 positions matching TRBD2. The CDR3 loop spans 15 amino acids. The trim removed 2 bases at V and 4 bases at J, leaving 4 bases unmatched. Germline assignment: CDR1 DFQATT and CDR2 SNEGSKA (reference sequence). CDR3 residues: CSARKTSGGVYEQYF. The CDR3 DNA is TGCAGTGCTAGAAAGACTAGCGGGGGGGTATACGAGCAGTACTTC.

The rearrangement uses TRBV20-1 and TRBJ1-2; 11 bases align to TRBD1. The V gene's germline CDR1 is DFQATT and CDR2 SNEGSKA (reference sequence). Trimming removed 3 bases from V and 1 base from J; junction bases left unmatched: 7. The CDR3 is 16 amino acids. The CDR3 DNA follows: TGCAGTGCTAGCGGGACAGGGGGAAGTGGTAACTATGGCTACACCTTC. Residues: CSASGTGGSGNYGYTF.

This chain links TRBV6-2 or TRBV6-3 with TRBJ2-5, with 8 bases fitting TRBD1. The J call may be in error: the DNA end matches TRBJ2-7 better. This CDR3 contains 15 residues. Per germline, CDR1 MNHEY and CDR2 SVGEGT. This CDR3 is CASSIGQGTGYEQYF. In nucleotides, the CDR3 is TGTGCCAGCAGCATTGGACAGGGAACAGGGTACGAGCAGTACTTC.

The rearrangement uses TRBV29-1 and TRBJ2-4; D remains ambiguous. The CDR3 spans 15 residues. Germline V CDR1 and CDR2: SQVTM, ANQGSEA. Deletions cut 7 bases from V and 0 bases from J, with 16 bases between. CDR3 sequence (DNA): TGCAGCGCAGAAGGACGGGCTGTAGCCAAAAACATTCAGTACTTC. This codes for CSAEGRAVAKNIQYF. The whole variable domain, filled in from reference TRBV29-1 and TRBJ2-4, reads SAVISQKPSRDICQRGTSLTIQCQVDSQVTMMFWYRQQPGQSLTLIATANQGSEATYESGFVIDKFPISRPNLTFSTLTVSNMSPEDSSIYLCSAEGRAVAKNIQYFGAGTRLSVL.

The chain uses TRBV2 and TRBJ1-5, with no clear D. Trimming took off 7 bases at V and 0 bases at J, with 10 bases between the two ends. The CDR3 runs to 14 residues. Germline assignment: CDR1 SNHLY and CDR2 FYNNEI. CDR3 loop: CASTGQNSNQPQHF. Here the CDR3 DNA reads TGTGCCAGCACCGGGCAGAATAGCAATCAGCCCCAGCATTTT.

The V call is TRBV4-1, the J call TRBJ2-7; a possible D gene is TRBD2 (6 bases). The CDR3 sequence is 15 residues long. The germline CDR1 and CDR2 sequences are MGHRA and YSYEKL. The germline V and J ends were trimmed by 4 bases and 2 bases, with 15 bases remaining between them. The CDR3 DNA follows: TGCGCCAGCAGCCCCCGGGACTGGCCGACCTACGAGCAGTACTTC. This codes for CASSPRDWPTYEQYF.

J is TRBJ1-6 and V is TRBV10-3; a weak D match, TRBD1 (5 bases). Trimming took 0 bases from V and 7 from J, leaving 10 bases between them. The CDR3 totals 15 residues. Germline V gene lookup returns CDR1 ENHRY and CDR2 SYGVKD. The CDR3 region is CAISESAQENSPLHF. CDR3 coding DNA: TGTGCCATCAGTGAGTCCGCACAGGAGAATTCACCCCTCCACTTT.

The chain uses TRBV27 and TRBJ2-3; 10 nucleotides agree with TRBD1. CDR3 length: 16 amino acids. Germline CDR1 and CDR2: MNHEY and SMNVEV (reference sequence). J was trimmed by 3 bases and V by 4 bases; bases with no gene match: 7. The CDR3 region is CASSSDRGLRTDTQYF. The CDR3 bases are TGTGCCAGCAGTTCCGACAGGGGGCTAAGGACAGATACGCAGTATTTT.

This clonotype occurred a few times. V usage is TRBV5-5 and J usage is TRBJ1-5; 9 bases are shared with TRBD1. This CDR3 is built from 16 residues. Germline V gene data show CDR1 as SGHKS and CDR2 as YYEKEE (reference sequence). Trimming cost V 3 bases and J 2 bases; bases outside gene matches: 6. The CDR3 region is CASSWGTGWGNQPQHF. The CDR3, as DNA: TGTGCCAGCAGCTGGGGGACAGGGTGGGGCAATCAGCCCCAGCATTTT.